These 18 T cell receptor beta chains originate from one sample sequenced in a study of Graves' ophthalmopathy and Graves' hyperthyroidism. Investigators amplified TCR beta CDR3 regions from RNA transcripts. The first-round RT-PCR employed HTBI primers together with the Qiagen OneStep RT-PCR kit. A multiplex PCR was then performed as the second round. Each CDR3 protein is one row after TCRdb ran MiXCR on the multiplex PCR reads. The table has about 590,000 distinct CDR3 sequences, 39% seen once. Sample: peripheral blood or thyroid tissue (not recorded which). The receptors shown here come from an adult man with Graves' hyperthyroidism.

The rearrangement joins TRBV18 to TRBJ1-5, with 9 positions matching TRBD1. Germline CDR1 is KGHSH and CDR2 is LQKENI. V shed 2 bases and J 5 bases; nucleotides not matched to a gene: 4. CDR3 length equals 15 residues. CDR3 in amino acids: CASSPDRGSHQPQHF. The CDR3 DNA reads as TGTGCCAGCTCACCAGACAGGGGGAGCCATCAGCCCCAGCATTTT.

This clonotype was seen ten or more times. The J gene is TRBJ1-3, the V gene TRBV12-3 or TRBV12-4; D is perhaps TRBD1 (5 bases). The CDR3 runs 16 residues. The V gene lost 6 bases and the J gene lost 0 bases, with 15 bases spanning the gap. The CDR3 bases are TGTGCCAGCAGCTGGGGACGGGGTCACTCTGGAAACACCATATATTTT. This encodes CASSWGRGHSGNTIYF.

The table lists this clonotype with many counts. The chain combines TRBV14 with TRBJ1-1; D not certain. CDR3 size: 14 residues. Germline values: CDR1 SGHDN, CDR2 FVKESK. V lost 2 bases to trimming and J lost 1 base, with 8 bases between them. CDR3 region: CASSQWAGNTEAFF. Written as DNA, the CDR3 is TGTGCCAGCAGCCAATGGGCAGGGAACACTGAAGCTTTCTTT.

This sequence joins TRBV3-1 and TRBJ2-5; D unclear. CDR3 size: 15 residues. V gave up 2 bases and J gave up 1 base, with 11 bases separating them. Germline values: CDR1 LGHDT, CDR2 YNNKEL (reference sequence). CDR3 residues: CASSQSLGLQETQYF. CDR3 DNA sequence: TGTGCCAGCAGCCAATCTCTAGGTCTCCAAGAGACCCAGTACTTC.

On this clonotype itself: A read error may account for a junction end that differs from germline. The rearrangement links TRBV7-9 to TRBJ2-5; TRBD2 matches 8 bases. This CDR3 has 17 residues. The germline CDR1 and CDR2 sequences are SEHNR and FQNEAQ (reference sequence). This chain's CDR3 is CASSLVSGIRYQETQYF. The CDR3, as DNA: TGCGCCAGCAGCTTGGTTAGCGGGATCCGGTACCAAGAGACCCAGTACTTC.

The chain joins TRBV12-3 or TRBV12-4 to TRBJ2-7; 13 bases map to TRBD2. This CDR3 region has 18 residues. V trimming: 0 bases; J trimming: 3 bases; junction bases outside the gene matches: 8. Written as DNA, the CDR3 is TGTGCCAGCAGTTTAGCCGGACTAGCGGGGGACTTTTACTACGAGCAGTACTTC. This gives the protein CASSLAGLAGDFYYEQYF.

This clonotype occurred a few times. It is unclear where the CDR3 begins or ends on the DNA, so no DNA is shown, and the CDR3 is as TCRdb lists it. The chain couples TRBV7-9 to TRBJ2-2; the tabulated D call, TRBD1, remains unverified against the DNA. Germline V gives CDR1 SEHNR, CDR2 FQNEAQ (reference sequence). Inclusive of both ends, the CDR3 amounts to 15 amino acids. The chain's CDR3 is CASSLTRGSPGSCFF.

This clonotype showed up just a few times. The V gene is TRBV29-1, the J gene TRBJ2-7; D remains ambiguous. CDR3 length: 13 amino acids. With 8 bases removed from V and 0 bases from J, the gap between germline ends came to 14 bases. CDR1 is SQVTM, CDR2 ANQGSEA, per germline. As DNA, the CDR3 is TGCAGCTCCGTGTCCTACAACTCCTACGAGCAGTACTTC. Residues: CSSVSYNSYEQYF.

This chain uses TRBV6-1 with TRBJ1-5, with D perhaps TRBD1 (6 bases). The CDR3 contains 15 residues. The germline V gene encodes CDR1 MNHNS and CDR2 SASEGT. The V end was cut by 3 bases, the J end by 3 bases, with 12 bases between. The CDR3 is CASSDTGINNQPQHF. The CDR3 nucleotides read TGTGCCAGCAGTGACACAGGGATCAACAATCAGCCCCAGCATTTT.

The chain uses TRBV7-2 and TRBJ1-4; D is possibly TRBD1 (6 bases). CDR3 length: 16 amino acids. The germline gives CDR1 SGHTA, CDR2 FQGNSA. V shed 5 bases and J shed 10 bases, with 23 bases lying between them. CDR3 residues: CASSQVQGSREGKLFF. In DNA, the CDR3 is TGTGCCAGCAGCCAAGTCCAGGGGAGCCGCGAGGGAAAACTGTTTTTT.

This clonotype was observed many times. The CDR3 region is CASSAIPGYEQYF. The CDR3 region has the DNA TGTGCCAGCAGTGCCATACCTGGGTACGAGCAGTACTTC. The chain recombines TRBV6-5 with TRBJ2-7; D is uncertain. Trimming shortened V by 5 bases and J by 4 bases, and 12 bases separated the two germline ends. The V gene's germline CDR1 is MNHEY and CDR2 SVGAGI. The CDR3 covers 13 residues.

The rearrangement links TRBV19 to TRBJ1-3; TRBD1 might be the D (6 bases). Germline V lookup: CDR1 LNHDA, CDR2 SQIVND (reference sequence). V was shortened by 4 bases and J by 3 bases, with 31 bases between the two germline ends. This CDR3 is built from 21 residues. CDR3 sequence reads: CASSTLLFIATTGAFGNTIYF. CDR3 sequence (DNA): TGTGCCAGTAGTACCCTCCTCTTCATAGCGACAACGGGGGCTTTTGGAAACACCATATATTTT.

This clonotype came up many times. The chain couples TRBV9 to TRBJ1-5; D perhaps matches TRBD1 (5 bases). The ends were cut back, 0 bases at V and 0 bases at J, with 7 bases in the middle. CDR1 and CDR2 from the germline V gene are SGDLS and YYNGEE. This CDR3 region has 15 residues. The CDR3 nucleotides read TGTGCCAGCAGCGTAGATGGGGGTAGCAATCAGCCCCAGCATTTT. Translation gives CASSVDGGSNQPQHF.

This clonotype was detected only a few times. This sequence may be a read error, since a much larger clone differs from it by one base. Because it lacks the conserved phenylalanine or tryptophan at the end, this CDR3 is likely a read error. This chain uses TRBV10-2 with TRBJ1-6, with TRBD1 matching 10 bases. The CDR3 runs 21 residues. Trimming took 2 bases from V and 2 from J; bases not matched to a gene: 15. Germline CDR1 is WSHSY and CDR2 is SAAADI. The CDR3 region has the DNA TGCGCCAGCAGTGAGGTGATTCCGGGACAGGGGATTTGGCCCTATAATTCACCCCTCCACCTT. Protein sequence: CASSEVIPGQGIWPYNSPLHL.

On this clonotype: A much larger clone differs from this one at a single base, so this may be a read error. The CDR3 ends on some other residue instead of the conserved phenylalanine or tryptophan, so this is likely a read error. In DNA form, the CDR3 reads TGTGCCAGCACGAGGGGGCTGGAATACGGCTACACCCTC. This sequence encodes CASTRGLEYGYTL. V is TRBV7-2 and J is TRBJ1-2, with 7 nucleotides matching TRBD1. V lost 7 bases to trimming and J lost 8 bases; unmatched junction nucleotides: 10. Germline values: CDR1 SGHTA, CDR2 FQGNSA. This CDR3 is 13 amino acids long.

This clonotype was detected once. The chain has TRBV7-8 and TRBJ2-5; D possibly corresponds to TRBD2 (5 bases). Germline CDR1 reads SGHVS; CDR2 reads FQNEAQ. The CDR3 covers 15 residues. The V gene lost 1 base and the J gene lost 5 bases, with 14 bases spanning the gap. Written as DNA, the CDR3 is TGTGCCAGCAGCTTAGAATTCGGGGAAGGGGAGACCCAGTACTTC. Translated: CASSLEFGEGETQYF.

This clonotype was counted many times. V is TRBV19 and J is TRBJ1-2; possibly TRBD1 for D (5 bases). This CDR3 is 13 amino acids long. The V end lost 8 bases, the J end lost 4 bases, and 14 bases lay between the germline ends. CDR1 is LNHDA, CDR2 SQIVND, per germline (reference sequence). The CDR3 coding sequence is TGTGCCAGTCGAGCAGGGTATGGCTATGGCTACACCTTC. Translating it yields CASRAGYGYGYTF.

The table lists this clonotype with a few counts. As DNA, the CDR3 is TGCGCCAGCAGCGAACGGAGTTGGGAGACCCAGTACTTC. This codes for CASSERSWETQYF. The rearrangement links TRBV5-1 to TRBJ2-5, with D unresolved. Germline V lookup: CDR1 SGHRS, CDR2 YFSETQ. The CDR3 totals 13 residues. Trimming took 4 bases from V and 5 from J, leaving 12 bases between them.